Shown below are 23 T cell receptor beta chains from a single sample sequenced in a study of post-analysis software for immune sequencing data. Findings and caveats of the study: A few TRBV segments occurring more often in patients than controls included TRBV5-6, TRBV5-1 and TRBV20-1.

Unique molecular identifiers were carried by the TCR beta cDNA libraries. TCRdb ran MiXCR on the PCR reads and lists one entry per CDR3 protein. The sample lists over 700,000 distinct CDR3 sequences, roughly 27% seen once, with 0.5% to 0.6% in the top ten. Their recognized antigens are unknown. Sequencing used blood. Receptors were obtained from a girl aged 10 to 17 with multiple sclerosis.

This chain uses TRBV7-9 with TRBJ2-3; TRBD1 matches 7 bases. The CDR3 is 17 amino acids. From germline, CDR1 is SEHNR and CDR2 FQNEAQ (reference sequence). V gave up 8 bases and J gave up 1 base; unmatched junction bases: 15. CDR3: CASGKSPTGVGTDTQYF. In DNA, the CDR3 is TGTGCCAGCGGAAAGAGCCCCACAGGGGTAGGCACAGATACGCAGTATTTT. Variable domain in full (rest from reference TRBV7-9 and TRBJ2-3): DTGVSQNPRHKITKRGQNVTFRCDPISEHNRLYWYRQTLGQGPEFLTYFQNEAQLEKSRLLSDRFSAERPKGSFSTLEIQRTEQGDSAMYLCASGKSPTGVGTDTQYFGPGTRLTVL.

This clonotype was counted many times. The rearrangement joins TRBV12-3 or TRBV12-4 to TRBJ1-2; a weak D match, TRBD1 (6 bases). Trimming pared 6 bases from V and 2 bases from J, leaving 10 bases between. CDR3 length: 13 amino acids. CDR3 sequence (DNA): TGTGCCAGCAGCCTCAGGGGAAACTATGGCTACACCTTC. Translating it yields CASSLRGNYGYTF.

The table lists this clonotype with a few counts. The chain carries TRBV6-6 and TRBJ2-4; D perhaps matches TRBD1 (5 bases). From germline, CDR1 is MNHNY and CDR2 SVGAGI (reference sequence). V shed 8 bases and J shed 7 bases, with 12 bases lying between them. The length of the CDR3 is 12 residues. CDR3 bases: TGTGCCAGCCTCACGGCAGGGAACATTCAGTACTTC. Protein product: CASLTAGNIQYF.

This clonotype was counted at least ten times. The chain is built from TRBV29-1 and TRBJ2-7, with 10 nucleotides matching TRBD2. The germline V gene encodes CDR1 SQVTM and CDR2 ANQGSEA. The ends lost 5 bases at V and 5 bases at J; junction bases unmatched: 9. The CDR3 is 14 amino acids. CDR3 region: CSVSSGRVTDEQYF. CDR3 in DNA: TGCAGCGTTTCCAGCGGGAGGGTTACCGACGAGCAGTACTTC.

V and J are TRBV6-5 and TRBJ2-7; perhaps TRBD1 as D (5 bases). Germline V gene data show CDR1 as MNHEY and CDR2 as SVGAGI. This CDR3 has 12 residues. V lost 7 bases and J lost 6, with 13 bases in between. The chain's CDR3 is CASTTRDGEQYF. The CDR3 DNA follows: TGTGCCAGCACAACCAGGGATGGCGAGCAGTACTTC.

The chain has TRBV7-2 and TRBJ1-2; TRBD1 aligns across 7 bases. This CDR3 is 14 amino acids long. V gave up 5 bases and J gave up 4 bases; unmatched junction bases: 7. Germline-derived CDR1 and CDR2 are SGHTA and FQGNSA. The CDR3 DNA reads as TGTGCCAGCAGCAGACAGGGCACCACCTATGGCTACACCTTC. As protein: CASSRQGTTYGYTF.

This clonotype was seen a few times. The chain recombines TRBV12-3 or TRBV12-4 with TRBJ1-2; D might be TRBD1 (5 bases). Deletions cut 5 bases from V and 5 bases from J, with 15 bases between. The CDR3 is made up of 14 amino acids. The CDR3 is CASSEGHPRYGYTF. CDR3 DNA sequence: TGTGCCAGCAGTGAAGGACACCCTAGGTATGGCTACACCTTC.

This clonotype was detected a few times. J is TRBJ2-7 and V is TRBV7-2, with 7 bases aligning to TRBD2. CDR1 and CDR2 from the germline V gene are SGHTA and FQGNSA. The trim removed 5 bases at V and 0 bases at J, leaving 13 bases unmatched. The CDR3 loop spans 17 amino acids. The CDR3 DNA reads TGTGCCAGCAGCCCCCCCAGCGGGGACCCTAGCTCCTACGAGCAGTACTTC. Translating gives CASSPPSGDPSSYEQYF.

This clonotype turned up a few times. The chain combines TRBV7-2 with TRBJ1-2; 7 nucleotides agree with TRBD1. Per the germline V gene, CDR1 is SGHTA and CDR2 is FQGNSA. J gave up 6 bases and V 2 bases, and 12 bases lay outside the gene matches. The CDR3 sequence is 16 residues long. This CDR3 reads CASSLLGRGDQDGYTF. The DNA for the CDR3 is TGTGCCAGCAGCTTATTGGGCAGGGGGGACCAAGATGGCTACACCTTC.

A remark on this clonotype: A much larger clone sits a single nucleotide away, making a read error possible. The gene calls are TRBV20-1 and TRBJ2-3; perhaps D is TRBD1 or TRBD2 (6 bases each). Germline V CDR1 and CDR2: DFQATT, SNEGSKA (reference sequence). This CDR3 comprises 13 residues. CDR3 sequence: CSAKGGRTDSQYF. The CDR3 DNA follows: TGCAGTGCTAAGGGGGGCAGAACAGATTCGCAGTATTTT.

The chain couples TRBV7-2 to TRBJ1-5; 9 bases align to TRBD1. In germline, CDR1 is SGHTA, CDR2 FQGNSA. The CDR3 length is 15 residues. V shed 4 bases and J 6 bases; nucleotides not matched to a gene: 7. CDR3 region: CASSWGQGQGQPQHF. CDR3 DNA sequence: TGTGCCAGCAGCTGGGGACAGGGTCAGGGTCAGCCCCAGCATTTT. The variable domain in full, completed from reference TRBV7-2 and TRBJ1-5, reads GAGVSQSPSNKVTEKGKDVELRCDPISGHTALYWYRQSLGQGLEFLIYFQGNSAPDKSGLPSDRFSAERTGGSVSTLTIQRTQQEDSAVYLCASSWGQGQGQPQHFGDGTRLSIL.

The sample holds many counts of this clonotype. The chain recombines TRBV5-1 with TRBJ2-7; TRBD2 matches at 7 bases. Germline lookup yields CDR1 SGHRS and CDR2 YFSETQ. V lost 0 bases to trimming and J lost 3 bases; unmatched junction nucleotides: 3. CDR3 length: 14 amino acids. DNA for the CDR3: TGCGCCAGCAGCTTGGGAGGGACTAACTACGAGCAGTACTTC. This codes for CASSLGGTNYEQYF.

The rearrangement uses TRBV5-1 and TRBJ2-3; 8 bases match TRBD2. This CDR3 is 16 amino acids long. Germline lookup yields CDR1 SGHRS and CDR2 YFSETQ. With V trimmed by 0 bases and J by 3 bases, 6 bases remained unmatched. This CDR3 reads CASSLVEGGRTDTQYF. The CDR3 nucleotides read TGCGCCAGCAGCTTGGTGGAGGGCGGGAGGACAGATACGCAGTATTTT.

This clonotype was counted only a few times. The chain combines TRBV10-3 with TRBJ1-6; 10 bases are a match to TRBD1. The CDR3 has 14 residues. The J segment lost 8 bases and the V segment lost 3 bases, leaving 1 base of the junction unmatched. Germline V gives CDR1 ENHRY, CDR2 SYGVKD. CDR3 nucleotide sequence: TGTGCCATCAGTGAAGGACAGGGGGATTCACCCCTCCACTTT. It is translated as CAISEGQGDSPLHF.

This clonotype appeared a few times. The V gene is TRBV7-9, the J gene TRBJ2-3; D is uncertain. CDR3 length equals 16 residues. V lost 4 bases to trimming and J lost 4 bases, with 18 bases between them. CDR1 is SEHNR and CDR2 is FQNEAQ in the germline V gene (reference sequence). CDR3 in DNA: TGTGCCAGCAGCTCGACATATGGGCAGAGACCAGATACGCAGTATTTT. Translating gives CASSSTYGQRPDTQYF.

The chain's CDR3 is CASSRRGRTGELFF. DNA of the CDR3: TGTGCCAGCAGTCGCAGGGGGCGCACCGGGGAGCTGTTTTTT. V gene TRBV27 combines with J gene TRBJ2-2; 8 positions match TRBD1. Germline V gives CDR1 MNHEY, CDR2 SMNVEV (reference sequence). This CDR3 has 14 residues. The V and J ends lost 5 bases and 4 bases, in that order; junction bases with no gene match: 3.

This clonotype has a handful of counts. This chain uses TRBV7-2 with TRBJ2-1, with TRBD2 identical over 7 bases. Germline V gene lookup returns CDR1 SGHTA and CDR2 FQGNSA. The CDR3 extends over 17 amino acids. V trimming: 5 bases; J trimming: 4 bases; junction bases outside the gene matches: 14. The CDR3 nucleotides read TGTGCCAGCAGCCCTGGGGGGGTTGCGGGGTTTTACAATGAGCAGTTCTTC. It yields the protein CASSPGGVAGFYNEQFF.

The DNA for the CDR3 is TGTGCCAGCAGCTCCTCGACGGGGAGCTCTGGAAACACCATATATTTT. It specifies CASSSSTGSSGNTIYF. The chain has TRBV7-6 and TRBJ1-3; D not certain. The germline V gene has CDR1 SGHVS and CDR2 FNYEAQ. The CDR3 extends over 16 amino acids. The V end lost 4 bases, the J end lost 0 bases, and 13 bases lay between the germline ends.

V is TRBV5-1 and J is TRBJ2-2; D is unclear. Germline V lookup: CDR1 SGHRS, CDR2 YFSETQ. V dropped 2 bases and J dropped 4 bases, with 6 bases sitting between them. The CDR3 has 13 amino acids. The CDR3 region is CASSFEVTGELFF. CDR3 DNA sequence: TGCGCCAGCAGCTTTGAGGTCACCGGGGAGCTGTTTTTT.

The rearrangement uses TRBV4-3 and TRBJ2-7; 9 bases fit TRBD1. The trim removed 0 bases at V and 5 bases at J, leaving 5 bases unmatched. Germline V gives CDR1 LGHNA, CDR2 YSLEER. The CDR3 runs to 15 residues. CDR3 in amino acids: CASSQEYRQGDEQYF. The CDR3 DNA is TGCGCCAGCAGCCAAGAATATCGACAGGGGGACGAGCAGTACTTC.

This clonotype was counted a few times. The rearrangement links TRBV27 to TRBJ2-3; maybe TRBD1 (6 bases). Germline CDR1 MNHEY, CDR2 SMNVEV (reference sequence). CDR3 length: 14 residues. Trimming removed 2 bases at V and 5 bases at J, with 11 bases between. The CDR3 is CASSLGGFGDTQYF. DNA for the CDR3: TGTGCCAGCAGTTTAGGGGGCTTCGGAGATACGCAGTATTTT.

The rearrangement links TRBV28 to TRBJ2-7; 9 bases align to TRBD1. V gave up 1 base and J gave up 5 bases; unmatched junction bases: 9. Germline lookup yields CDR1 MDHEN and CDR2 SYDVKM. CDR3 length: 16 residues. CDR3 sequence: CASSLFRYRGRDEQYF. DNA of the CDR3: TGTGCCAGCAGTTTATTTAGGTACAGGGGGCGCGACGAGCAGTACTTC. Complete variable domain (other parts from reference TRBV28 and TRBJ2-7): DVKVTQSSRYLVKRTGEKVFLECVQDMDHENMFWYRQDPGLGLRLIYFSYDVKMKEKGDIPEGYSVSREKKERFSLILESASTNQTSMYLCASSLFRYRGRDEQYFGPGTRLTVT.

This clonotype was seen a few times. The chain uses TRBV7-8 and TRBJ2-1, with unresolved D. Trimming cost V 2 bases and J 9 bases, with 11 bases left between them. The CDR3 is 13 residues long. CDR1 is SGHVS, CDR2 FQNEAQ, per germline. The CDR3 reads CASSLFTTGEQFF. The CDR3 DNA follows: TGTGCCAGCAGCTTATTTACGACGGGTGAGCAGTTCTTC.